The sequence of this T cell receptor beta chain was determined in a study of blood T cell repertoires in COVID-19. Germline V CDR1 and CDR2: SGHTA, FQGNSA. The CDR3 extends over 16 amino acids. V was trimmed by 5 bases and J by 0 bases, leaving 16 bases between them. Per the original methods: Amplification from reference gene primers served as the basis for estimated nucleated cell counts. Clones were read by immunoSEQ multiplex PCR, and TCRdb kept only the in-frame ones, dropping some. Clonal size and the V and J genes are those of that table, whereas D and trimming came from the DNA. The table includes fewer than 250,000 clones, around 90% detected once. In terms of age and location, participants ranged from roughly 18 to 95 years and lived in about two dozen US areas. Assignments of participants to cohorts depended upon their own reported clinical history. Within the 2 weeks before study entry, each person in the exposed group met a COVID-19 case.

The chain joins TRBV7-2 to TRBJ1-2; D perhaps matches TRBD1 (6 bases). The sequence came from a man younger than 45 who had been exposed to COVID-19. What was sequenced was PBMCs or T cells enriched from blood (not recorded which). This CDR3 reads CASSPQGSLANYGYTF. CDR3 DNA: TGTGCCAGCAGCCCACAGGGATCCCTAGCTAACTATGGCTACACCTTC. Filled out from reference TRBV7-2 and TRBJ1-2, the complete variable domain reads GAGVSQSPSNKVTEKGKDVELRCDPISGHTALYWYRQSLGQGLEFLIYFQGNSAPDKSGLPSDRFSAERTGGSVSTLTIQRTQQEDSAVYLCASSPQGSLANYGYTFGSGTRLTVV.